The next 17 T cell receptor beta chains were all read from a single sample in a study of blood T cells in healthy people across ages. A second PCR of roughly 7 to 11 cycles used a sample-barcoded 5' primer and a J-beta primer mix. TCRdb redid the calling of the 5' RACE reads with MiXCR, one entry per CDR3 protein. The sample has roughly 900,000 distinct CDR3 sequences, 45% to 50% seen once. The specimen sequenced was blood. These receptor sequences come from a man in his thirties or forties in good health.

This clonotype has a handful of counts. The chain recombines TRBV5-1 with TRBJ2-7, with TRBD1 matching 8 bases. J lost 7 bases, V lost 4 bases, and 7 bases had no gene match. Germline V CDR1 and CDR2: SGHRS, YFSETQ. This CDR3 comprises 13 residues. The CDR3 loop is CASSMSGTGEQYF. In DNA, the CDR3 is TGCGCCAGCAGCATGTCCGGGACAGGTGAGCAGTACTTC.

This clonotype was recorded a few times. The DNA of the CDR3 is TGTGCCATCAGTGAGTCCCGGGAGCAGTACTTC. Protein product: CAISESREQYF. This chain links TRBV10-3 with TRBJ2-7; unclear D gene. V lost 0 bases, J lost 7 bases, and 4 bases lay in between. CDR1 and CDR2 from the germline V gene are ENHRY and SYGVKD. This CDR3 is 11 amino acids long.

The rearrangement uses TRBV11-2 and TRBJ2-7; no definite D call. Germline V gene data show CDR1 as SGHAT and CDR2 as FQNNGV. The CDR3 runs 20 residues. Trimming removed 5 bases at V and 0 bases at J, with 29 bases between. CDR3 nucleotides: TGTGCCAGCAGCCCCCGGGTCAGGCAGGAACTGGGCGCGCTCTCCTACGAGCAGTACTTC. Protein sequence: CASSPRVRQELGALSYEQYF.

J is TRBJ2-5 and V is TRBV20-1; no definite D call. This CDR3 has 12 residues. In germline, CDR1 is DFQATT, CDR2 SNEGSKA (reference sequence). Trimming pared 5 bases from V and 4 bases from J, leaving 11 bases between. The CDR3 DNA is TGCAGTGCTGTCACATCATTAGAGACCCAGTACTTC. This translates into CSAVTSLETQYF.

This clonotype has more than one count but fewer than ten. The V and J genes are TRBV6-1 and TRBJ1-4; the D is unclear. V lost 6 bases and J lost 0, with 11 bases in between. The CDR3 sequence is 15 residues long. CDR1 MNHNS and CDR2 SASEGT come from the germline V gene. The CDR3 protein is CASRGEGTTNEKLFF. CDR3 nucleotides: TGTGCCAGCAGAGGAGAGGGTACAACTAATGAAAAACTGTTTTTT.

CDR3 loop: CASSQDFQGRDTQYF. CDR3 sequence (DNA): TGTGCCAGCAGCCAAGACTTCCAGGGTAGGGATACGCAGTATTTT. The chain joins TRBV4-2 to TRBJ2-3, with D possibly TRBD1 on 5 matching bases. Trimming stripped 0 bases from V and 6 bases from J, with 13 bases between. The CDR3 is made up of 15 amino acids. From germline, CDR1 is LGHNA and CDR2 YNFKEQ.

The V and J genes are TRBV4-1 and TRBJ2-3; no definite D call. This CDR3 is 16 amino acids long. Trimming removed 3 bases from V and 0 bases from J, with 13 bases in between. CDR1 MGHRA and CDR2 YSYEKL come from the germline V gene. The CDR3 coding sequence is TGCGCCAGCAGCCACCCCCGGGCGACTAGCACAGATACGCAGTATTTT. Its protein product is CASSHPRATSTDTQYF.

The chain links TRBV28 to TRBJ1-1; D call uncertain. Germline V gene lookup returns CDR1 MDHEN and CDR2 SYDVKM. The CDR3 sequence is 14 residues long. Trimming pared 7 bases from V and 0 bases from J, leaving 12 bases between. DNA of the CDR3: TGTGCCAGCACCACTGGACCGGTGAACACTGAAGCTTTCTTT. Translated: CASTTGPVNTEAFF.

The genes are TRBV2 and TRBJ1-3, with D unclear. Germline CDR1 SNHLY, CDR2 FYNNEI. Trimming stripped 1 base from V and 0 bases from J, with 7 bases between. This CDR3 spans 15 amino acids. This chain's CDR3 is CASSEEQLSGNTIYF. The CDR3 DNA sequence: TGTGCCAGCAGTGAAGAACAGCTCTCTGGAAACACCATATATTTT.

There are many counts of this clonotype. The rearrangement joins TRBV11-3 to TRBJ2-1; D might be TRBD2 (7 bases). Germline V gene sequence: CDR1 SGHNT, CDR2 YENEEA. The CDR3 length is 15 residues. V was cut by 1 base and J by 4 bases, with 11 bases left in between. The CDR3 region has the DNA TGTGCCAGCAGCTTAGGGCGGGGGCAATACAATGAGCAGTTCTTC. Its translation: CASSLGRGQYNEQFF.

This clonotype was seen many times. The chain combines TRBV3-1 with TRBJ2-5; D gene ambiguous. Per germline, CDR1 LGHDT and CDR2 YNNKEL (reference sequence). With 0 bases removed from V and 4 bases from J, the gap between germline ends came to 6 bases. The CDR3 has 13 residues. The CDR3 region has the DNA TGTGCCAGCAGCCAAGATCCAAGAGAGACCCAGTACTTC. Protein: CASSQDPRETQYF.

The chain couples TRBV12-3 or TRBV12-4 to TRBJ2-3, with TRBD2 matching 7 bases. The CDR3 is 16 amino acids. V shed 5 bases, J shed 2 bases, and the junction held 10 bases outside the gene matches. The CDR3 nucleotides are TGTGCCAGCAGTCCATCGAGCGGGGTATACACAGATACGCAGTATTTT. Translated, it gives CASSPSSGVYTDTQYF.

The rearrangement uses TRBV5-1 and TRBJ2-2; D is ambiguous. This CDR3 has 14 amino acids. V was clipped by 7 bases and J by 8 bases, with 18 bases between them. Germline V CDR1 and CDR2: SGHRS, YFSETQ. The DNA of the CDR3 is TGCGCCAGCGGCACCGGTTCTTTTGAGGGGGAGCTGTTTTTT. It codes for CASGTGSFEGELFF.

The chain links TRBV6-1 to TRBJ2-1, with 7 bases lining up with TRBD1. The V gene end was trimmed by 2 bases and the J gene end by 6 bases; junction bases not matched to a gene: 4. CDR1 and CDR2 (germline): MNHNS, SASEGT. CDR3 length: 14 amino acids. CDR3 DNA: TGTGCCAGCAGTGAACAGACAGGGATCAATGAGCAGTTCTTC. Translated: CASSEQTGINEQFF.

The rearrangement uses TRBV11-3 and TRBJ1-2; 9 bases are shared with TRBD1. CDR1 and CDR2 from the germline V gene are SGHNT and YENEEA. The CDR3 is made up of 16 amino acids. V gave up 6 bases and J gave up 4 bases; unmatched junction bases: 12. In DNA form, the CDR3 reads TGTGCCAGCAGGGAAAAGACAGGGGGAAAAGGCTATGGCTACACCTTC. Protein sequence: CASREKTGGKGYGYTF.

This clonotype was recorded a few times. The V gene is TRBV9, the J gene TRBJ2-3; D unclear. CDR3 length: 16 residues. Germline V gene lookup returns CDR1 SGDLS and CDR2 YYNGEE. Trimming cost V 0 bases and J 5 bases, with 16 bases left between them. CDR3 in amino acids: CASSVAWIGSRDTQYF. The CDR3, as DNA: TGTGCCAGCAGCGTAGCATGGATCGGCTCCCGAGATACGCAGTATTTT.

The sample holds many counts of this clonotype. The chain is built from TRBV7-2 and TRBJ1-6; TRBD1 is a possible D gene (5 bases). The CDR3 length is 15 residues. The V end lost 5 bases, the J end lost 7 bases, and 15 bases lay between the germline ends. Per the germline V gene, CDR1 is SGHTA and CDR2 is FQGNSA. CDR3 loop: CASSVTTVSNSPLHF. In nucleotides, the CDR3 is TGTGCCAGCAGCGTGACGACAGTTTCCAATTCACCCCTCCACTTT.